The 22 T cell receptor beta chains below come from one sample, sequenced in a study of blood T cell repertoires in COVID-19. The table came from immunoSEQ multiplex PCR; TCRdb's copy has only in-frame clones and leaves some out. The sample shows about 370,000 clones, approximately 88% of them seen only once. Input material: peripheral blood. All receptors come from a woman aged 30 to 39 with COVID-19, enrolled during active disease.

The table lists this clone with a count of one. The chain couples TRBV4-1 to TRBJ2-5; D perhaps matches TRBD1 (6 bases). This CDR3 has 19 amino acids. Per the germline V gene, CDR1 is MGHRA and CDR2 is YSYEKL. V lost 1 base and J lost 2, with 23 bases in between. The DNA of the CDR3 is TGCGCCAGCAGCCAAGGGGTACGCAGGGGAAGCGACCAACAAGAGACCCAGTACTTC. Its protein product is CASSQGVRRGSDQQETQYF.

The J gene is TRBJ2-3, the V gene TRBV5-1, with 10 positions matching TRBD2. CDR1 is SGHRS and CDR2 is YFSETQ in the germline V gene. Trimming took 5 bases from V and 2 from J; bases not matched to a gene: 5. The CDR3 is 15 residues long. The CDR3 DNA follows: TGCGCCAGCAGACTAGCGGGGACCTACACAGATACGCAGTATTTT. Protein product: CASRLAGTYTDTQYF.

The chain couples TRBV7-2 to TRBJ2-1, with a weak D call TRBD2 (6 bases). Germline V gene lookup returns CDR1 SGHTA and CDR2 FQGNSA. V was pared by 5 bases and J by 9 bases, with 11 bases between. The CDR3 covers 12 residues. CDR3 DNA sequence: TGTGCCAGCAGCCCTAGGAGGGGTGAGCAGTTCTTC. This gives the protein CASSPRRGEQFF.

The chain has TRBV20-1 and TRBJ1-5; D remains ambiguous. Germline V gene sequence: CDR1 DFQATT, CDR2 SNEGSKA (reference sequence). V shed 6 bases and J shed 6 bases, with 9 bases lying between them. The CDR3 has 11 residues. As DNA, the CDR3 is TGCAGTGCCGTCCGAGGTCAGCCCCAGCATTTT. It translates to CSAVRGQPQHF.

The chain combines TRBV6-4 with TRBJ2-7; D gene ambiguous. The V gene's germline CDR1 is MRHNA and CDR2 SNTAGT. The CDR3 length is 8 residues. The DNA for the CDR3 is TGCCCCAGTGGCGAGCAGTACGTC. Its protein is CPSGEQYV.

This rearrangement joins TRBV5-4 to TRBJ1-2; 10 bases fit TRBD1. J gave up 7 bases and V 2 bases, and 5 bases lay outside the gene matches. Germline V gene sequence: CDR1 SGHNT, CDR2 YYREEE (reference sequence). CDR3 length equals 14 residues. CDR3 in amino acids: CASSFVGQGTGYTF. The CDR3 bases are TGTGCCAGCAGCTTCGTGGGACAGGGGACTGGCTACACCTTC.

The chain carries TRBV29-1 and TRBJ2-5; 8 bases line up with TRBD1. This CDR3 has 13 amino acids. J was trimmed by 4 bases and V by 6 bases; bases with no gene match: 7. Germline V gene data show CDR1 as SQVTM and CDR2 as ANQGSEA. For the CDR3, the DNA is TGCAGCGTCTCAACAGGGGGTGCAGAGACCCAGTACTTC. As protein: CSVSTGGAETQYF.

The chain's CDR3 is CASSQLPCGSQETQYF. The CDR3 DNA reads TGTGCCAGCAGCCAACTACCGTGCGGATCCCAAGAGACCCAGTACTTC. The chain uses TRBV3-1 (or the pseudogene TRBV3-2) and TRBJ2-5; D gene ambiguous. Germline-derived CDR1 and CDR2 are LGHDT and YNNKEL (reference sequence). This CDR3 has 16 amino acids. V shed 2 bases and J shed 1 base, with 14 bases lying between them.

The V gene is TRBV21-1, the J gene TRBJ1-6; the listed D gene, TRBD1, was not tested against the DNA. TRBV21-1 has pseudogene status. CDR3 length: 18 amino acids. The chain's CDR3 is CASSTQARDRAGNSPLHF. The CDR3 DNA reads as TGTGCCAGCAGCACGCAAGCCAGAGACAGGGCGGGGAATTCACCCCTCCACTTT.

CDR3 nucleotide sequence: TGTGCCAGCAGTCCGGACAGGTACGAGCAGTACGTC. Residues: CASSPDRYEQYV. The chain uses TRBV6-6 and TRBJ2-7; 7 bases fit TRBD1. The germline gives CDR1 MNHNY, CDR2 SVGAGI (reference sequence). The CDR3 covers 12 residues. V dropped 5 bases and J dropped 4; count of bases not matched to a gene: 2.

The chain carries TRBV27 and TRBJ1-2; D may be TRBD1 (6 bases). The CDR3 loop spans 13 amino acids. Trimming shortened V by 3 bases and J by 8 bases, and 13 bases separated the two germline ends. CDR1 is MNHEY and CDR2 is SMNVEV in the germline V gene (reference sequence). The CDR3 DNA follows: TGTGCCAGCAGTTTCACGCAGGGGCGAGGCTACACCTTC. As protein: CASSFTQGRGYTF.

V usage is TRBV29-1 and J usage is TRBJ1-2, with 8 bases identical to TRBD1. Germline values: CDR1 SQVTM, CDR2 ANQGSEA. The trim removed 7 bases at V and 1 base at J, leaving 17 bases unmatched. This CDR3 has 17 amino acids. The CDR3 protein is CSARPNTGTGDNYGYTF. DNA of the CDR3: TGCAGCGCTCGCCCCAATACCGGGACAGGTGATAACTATGGCTACACCTTC.

The chain couples TRBV5-6 to TRBJ2-5; TRBD1 agrees at 7 bases. This CDR3 is built from 14 residues. Germline CDR1 reads SGHDT; CDR2 reads YYEEEE. Germline trimming cut 4 bases from V and 2 bases from J; bases unmatched to any gene: 5. The CDR3 nucleotides read TGTGCCAGCAGCGTACGGGACAGACAAGAGACCCAGTACTTC. Residues: CASSVRDRQETQYF.

CDR3 sequence (DNA): TGTGCCAGCAGCCTCGACTCGGGACAGGGGGCTTCTCAGCCCCAGCATTTT. Translated: CASSLDSGQGASQPQHF. This chain joins TRBV7-9 and TRBJ1-5; 12 positions match TRBD1. Germline loops: CDR1 SEHNR, CDR2 FQNEAQ (reference sequence). The CDR3 extends over 17 amino acids. J gave up 6 bases and V 5 bases, and 11 bases lay outside the gene matches.

Here the CDR3 reads CASSQRDFTEAFF. The DNA of the CDR3 is TGCGCCAGCAGCCAACGGGACTTCACTGAAGCTTTCTTT. The chain couples TRBV4-1 to TRBJ1-1; D possibly corresponds to TRBD1 (5 bases). V shed 2 bases and J shed 4 bases, with 8 bases lying between them. From germline, CDR1 is MGHRA and CDR2 YSYEKL. The CDR3 totals 13 residues.

The chain has TRBV10-1 and TRBJ2-1; TRBD2 matches 7 bases. The CDR3 consists of 15 residues. V shed 0 bases, J shed 8 bases, and the junction held 7 bases outside the gene matches. Germline CDR1 reads WNHNN; CDR2 reads SYGVQD (reference sequence). CDR3 nucleotide sequence: TGCGCCAGCAGTGAGTCGTGGGGCGGGAGCTATGAGCAGTTCTTC. It specifies CASSESWGGSYEQFF.

The rearrangement joins TRBV7-2 to TRBJ2-1, with TRBD2 matching over 15 bases. The length of the CDR3 is 18 residues. V gave up 1 base and J gave up 6 bases; unmatched junction bases: 7. The germline gives CDR1 SGHTA, CDR2 FQGNSA. The CDR3 sequence: CASSLGRGLAGGGNEQFF. CDR3 in DNA: TGTGCCAGCAGCTTAGGGAGGGGACTAGCGGGAGGTGGCAATGAGCAGTTCTTC.

This chain uses TRBV4-2 with TRBJ2-7, with 9 nucleotides matching TRBD2. The CDR3 has 15 residues. The junction had 4 bases not matched to a gene; V was cut back by 1 base and J by 3 bases. CDR1 and CDR2 from the germline V gene are LGHNA and YNFKEQ. The CDR3 region is CASSQGGTSSYEQYF. The CDR3 bases are TGTGCCAGCAGCCAAGGGGGGACTAGCAGCTACGAGCAGTACTTC.

The genes are TRBV6-5 and TRBJ1-2; D possibly corresponds to TRBD1 (6 bases). Trimming took 6 bases from V and 5 from J, leaving 16 bases between them. In germline, CDR1 is MNHEY, CDR2 SVGAGI. This CDR3 has 14 residues. The CDR3 is CASSLGGGDYGYTF. The CDR3 coding sequence is TGTGCCAGCAGCCTGGGAGGGGGGGATTATGGCTACACCTTC.

The V call is TRBV5-4, the J call TRBJ1-2; 7 bases map to TRBD1. CDR1 is SGHNT, CDR2 YYREEE, per germline (reference sequence). V was pared by 1 base and J by 0 bases, with 6 bases of the junction left unmatched. The length of the CDR3 is 16 residues. The CDR3 DNA follows: TGTGCCAGCAGCTTGTTTCCGACAGGGCCTAACTATGGCTACACCTTC. This gives the protein CASSLFPTGPNYGYTF.

The chain carries TRBV9 and TRBJ2-5; 8 positions agree with TRBD2. The CDR3 runs to 15 residues. Trimming took 4 bases from V and 2 from J; bases not matched to a gene: 7. CDR1 and CDR2 (germline): SGDLS, YYNGEE. The CDR3 DNA reads as TGTGCCAGCAGCTACACTAGCGGAGTACAAGAGACCCAGTACTTC. This gives the protein CASSYTSGVQETQYF.

In this sample, this clone turned up a few times. V and J are TRBV3-1 (or the pseudogene TRBV3-2) and TRBJ2-1, with D possibly being TRBD2 (5 bases). The germline gives CDR1 LGHDT, CDR2 YNNKEL (reference sequence). Trimming took 0 bases from V and 10 from J, leaving 16 bases between them. CDR3 length: 15 amino acids. The CDR3 region is CASSQDSLAQWEQFF. The CDR3 DNA reads TGTGCCAGCAGCCAAGATTCGCTAGCCCAGTGGGAGCAGTTCTTC.